Listed below are T cell receptor beta chains from one sample, sequenced in a study of CD8+CD57+ T cells in acquired aplastic anemia. MiXCR was run by TCRdb on the reads, yielding one entry per CDR3 protein. The table records more than 150,000 distinct CDR3 sequences, around 43% of them present only once. Sequenced sample: sorted CD4+, CD8+, or CD8+CD57+ T cells (not recorded which) from PBMCs. Every receptor here comes from a human donor with aplastic anemia. Both conserved end residues are trimmed from each CDR3. The D gene is left open where the match is weak.

TRBJ2-3	TRBD1	TRBV19	ASSIGGTGGTQY
TRBJ2-5	TRBD2	TRBV20-1	SVVRTSGEAQY
TRBJ1-2	TRBD1	TRBV6-5	ASSYSPGTGFGYT
TRBJ1-1	.	TRBV12-3/TRBV12-4	ASSLTGTNTEAF
TRBJ2-3	.	TRBV6-2/TRBV6-3	ASRIEVTQY
TRBJ1-2	.	TRBV19	ASSINFGGGGYT
TRBJ1-1	TRBD1	TRBV25-1	ASSVTRGYTEAF
TRBJ2-1	.	TRBV2	ASSGGESSYNEQF
TRBJ1-6	.	TRBV19	ASRDRSNQPLH
TRBJ1-2	TRBD1	TRBV7-2	ASSAGQGPYGYT
TRBJ2-2	.	TRBV19	ASSTDPDVPPGELF
TRBJ2-7	TRBD2	TRBV29-1	SVDGGGAGYEQY
TRBJ2-7	.	TRBV15	ATSRDPGVTYEQY
TRBJ2-1	TRBD2	TRBV5-4	ASSLPSGGGNEQF
TRBJ2-5	.	TRBV9	ASSEAFGRQETQY
TRBJ2-7	TRBD2	TRBV5-6	ASTPGPSGTYEQC
TRBJ1-1	.	TRBV30	AWNPQGRAEAF
TRBJ1-1	TRBD1	TRBV12-3/TRBV12-4	ASSLHRGQTEAF
TRBJ1-5	TRBD1	TRBV4-3	ASSHYRGPDQPQH
TRBJ2-7	.	TRBV10-2	ASSEGSHEQY
TRBJ2-5	.	TRBV7-2	ASSQTSQGGTQY
TRBJ2-2	.	TRBV19	ASTPVGGGELF
TRBJ1-2	.	TRBV24-1	ATSDSQTASFYGYT
TRBJ2-3	.	TRBV2	ASSLRDSYTDTQY
TRBJ1-4	.	TRBV7-9	ASGSSEKLF
TRBJ2-2	TRBD2	TRBV11-3	ASSLSGSGTGELF
TRBJ1-4	.	TRBV11-3	ASSKAGSTNEKLF
TRBJ2-7	.	TRBV20-1	SAGPPGSYEQY
TRBJ2-5	TRBD1	TRBV6-2/TRBV6-3	ASSYRTGQETQY
TRBJ2-3	TRBD2	TRBV7-2	ASSSSGRRWPDTQY
TRBJ1-2	TRBD1	TRBV4-3	ASSQDPQGAYGYT
TRBJ2-1	.	TRBV5-5	ASSVGPSSDEQF
TRBJ2-1	TRBD2	TRBV19	ASSLSGGASYNEQF